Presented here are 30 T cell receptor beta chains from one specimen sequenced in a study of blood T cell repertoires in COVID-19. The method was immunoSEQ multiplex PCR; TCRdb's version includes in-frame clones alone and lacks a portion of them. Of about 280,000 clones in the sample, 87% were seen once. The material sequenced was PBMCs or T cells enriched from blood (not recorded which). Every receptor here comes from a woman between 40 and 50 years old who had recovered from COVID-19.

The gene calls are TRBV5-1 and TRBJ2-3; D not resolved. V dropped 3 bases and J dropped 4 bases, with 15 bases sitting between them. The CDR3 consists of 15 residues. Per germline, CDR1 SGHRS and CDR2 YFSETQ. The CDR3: CASSSTTFGPDTQYF. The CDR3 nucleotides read TGCGCCAGCAGCTCTACGACCTTTGGGCCAGATACGCAGTATTTT.

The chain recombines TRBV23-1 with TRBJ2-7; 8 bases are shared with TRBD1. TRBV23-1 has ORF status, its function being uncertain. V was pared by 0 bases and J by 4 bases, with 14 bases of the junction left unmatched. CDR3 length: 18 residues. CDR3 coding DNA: TGCGCCAGCAGTCAATCTCGGGGCCCTACGGACAGGGTATACGAGCAGTACTTC. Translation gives CASSQSRGPTDRVYEQYF.

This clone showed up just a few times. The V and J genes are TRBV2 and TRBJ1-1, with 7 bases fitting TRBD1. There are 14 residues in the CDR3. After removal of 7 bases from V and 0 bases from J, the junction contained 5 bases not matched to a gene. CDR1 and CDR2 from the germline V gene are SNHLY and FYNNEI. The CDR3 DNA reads TGTGCCAGCATCAGCACAGGGGTGAACACTGAAGCTTTCTTT. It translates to CASISTGVNTEAFF.

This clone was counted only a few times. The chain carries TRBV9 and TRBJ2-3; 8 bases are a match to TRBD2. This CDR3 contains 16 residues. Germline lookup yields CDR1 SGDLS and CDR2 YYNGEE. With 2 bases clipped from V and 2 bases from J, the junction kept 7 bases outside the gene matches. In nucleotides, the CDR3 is TGTGCCAGCAGCGTCGGACTAGCAAGAACCACAGATACGCAGTATTTT. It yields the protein CASSVGLARTTDTQYF. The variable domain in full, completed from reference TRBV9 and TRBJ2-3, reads DSGVTQTPKHLITATGQRVTLRCSPRSGDLSVYWYQQSLDQGLQFLIQYYNGEERAKGNILERFSAQQFPDLHSELNLSSLELGDSALYFCASSVGLARTTDTQYFGPGTRLTVL.

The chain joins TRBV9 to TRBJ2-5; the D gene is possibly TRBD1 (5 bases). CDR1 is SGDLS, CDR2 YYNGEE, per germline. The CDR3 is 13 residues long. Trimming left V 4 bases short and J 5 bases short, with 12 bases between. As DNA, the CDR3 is TGTGCCAGCAGCTCCTATTCAGGGGAGACCCAGTACTTC. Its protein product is CASSSYSGETQYF.

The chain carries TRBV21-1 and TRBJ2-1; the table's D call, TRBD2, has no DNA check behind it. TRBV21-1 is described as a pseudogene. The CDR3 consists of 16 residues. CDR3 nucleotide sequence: TGTGCCAGCAGCAAAGAGCGGCTCCCGAAAATACGCGAGCAGTTCTTC. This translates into CASSKERLPKIREQFF.

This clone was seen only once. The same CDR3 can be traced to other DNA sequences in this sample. CDR3 residues: CASSPGQGNEKLFF. CDR3 nucleotides: TGTGCCAGCTCACCCGGCCAGGGTAATGAAAAACTGTTTTTT. J is TRBJ1-4 and V is TRBV18; a possible D gene is TRBD1 (5 bases). With 3 bases removed from V and 4 bases from J, the gap between germline ends came to 9 bases. Looked up from germline, CDR1 is KGHSH and CDR2 is LQKENI. This CDR3 comprises 14 residues.

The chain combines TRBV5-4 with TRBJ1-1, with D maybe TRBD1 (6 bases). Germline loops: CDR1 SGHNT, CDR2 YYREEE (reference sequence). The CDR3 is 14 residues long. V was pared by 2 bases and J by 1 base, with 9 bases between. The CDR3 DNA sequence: TGTGCCAGCAGCTTTAGGACAGCGAACACTGAAGCTTTCTTT. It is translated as CASSFRTANTEAFF.

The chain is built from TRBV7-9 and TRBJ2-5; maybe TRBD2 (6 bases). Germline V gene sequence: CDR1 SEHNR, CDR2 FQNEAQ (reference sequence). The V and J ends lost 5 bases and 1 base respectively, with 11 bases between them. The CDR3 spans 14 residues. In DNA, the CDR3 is TGTGCCAGCAGCCCCCGGGGGATCCAAGAGACCCAGTACTTC. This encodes CASSPRGIQETQYF.

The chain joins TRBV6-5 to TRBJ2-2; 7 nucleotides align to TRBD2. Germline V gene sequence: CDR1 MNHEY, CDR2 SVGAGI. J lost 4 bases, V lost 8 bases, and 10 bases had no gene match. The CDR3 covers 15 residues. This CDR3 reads CASHARGGPTGELFF. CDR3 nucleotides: TGTGCCAGCCACGCTAGGGGAGGGCCCACCGGGGAGCTGTTTTTT.

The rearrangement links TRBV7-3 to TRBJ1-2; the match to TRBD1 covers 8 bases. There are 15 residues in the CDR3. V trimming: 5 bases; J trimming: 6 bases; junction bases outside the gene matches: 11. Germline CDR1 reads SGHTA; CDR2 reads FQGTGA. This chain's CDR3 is CASSAQGAVSDGYTF. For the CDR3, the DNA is TGTGCCAGCAGCGCGCAGGGGGCAGTCTCGGATGGCTACACCTTC.

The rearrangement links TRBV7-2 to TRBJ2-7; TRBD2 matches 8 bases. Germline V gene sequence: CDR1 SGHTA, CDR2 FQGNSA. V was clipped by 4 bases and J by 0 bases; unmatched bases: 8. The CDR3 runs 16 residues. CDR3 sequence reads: CASSSSGAGGSYEQYF. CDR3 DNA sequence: TGTGCCAGCAGCTCCTCCGGGGCGGGGGGCTCCTACGAGCAGTACTTC. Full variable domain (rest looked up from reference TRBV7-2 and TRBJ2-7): GAGVSQSPSNKVTEKGKDVELRCDPISGHTALYWYRQSLGQGLEFLIYFQGNSAPDKSGLPSDRFSAERTGGSVSTLTIQRTQQEDSAVYLCASSSSGAGGSYEQYFGPGTRLTVT.

CDR3 in amino acids: CASSLGRVRTDTQYF. The CDR3 DNA sequence: TGTGCCAGCAGCTTAGGGCGGGTCCGCACAGATACGCAGTATTTT. This sequence joins TRBV7-2 and TRBJ2-3; D may be TRBD2 (5 bases). V was shortened by 1 base and J by 1 base, with 9 bases between the two germline ends. The CDR3 has 15 residues. The germline V gene has CDR1 SGHTA and CDR2 FQGNSA.

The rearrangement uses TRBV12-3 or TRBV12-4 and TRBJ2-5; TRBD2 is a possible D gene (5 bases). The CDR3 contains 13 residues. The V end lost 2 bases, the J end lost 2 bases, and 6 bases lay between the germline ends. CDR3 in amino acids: CASSLRLQETQYF. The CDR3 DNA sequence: TGTGCCAGCAGTTTAAGACTACAAGAGACCCAGTACTTC.

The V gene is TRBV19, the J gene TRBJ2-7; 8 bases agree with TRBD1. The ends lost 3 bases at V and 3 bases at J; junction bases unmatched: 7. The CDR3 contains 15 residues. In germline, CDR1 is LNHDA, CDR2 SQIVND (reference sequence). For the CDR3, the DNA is TGTGCCAGTAGTATGCAGGCAGGGGGCCGCTACGAGCAGTACTTC. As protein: CASSMQAGGRYEQYF.

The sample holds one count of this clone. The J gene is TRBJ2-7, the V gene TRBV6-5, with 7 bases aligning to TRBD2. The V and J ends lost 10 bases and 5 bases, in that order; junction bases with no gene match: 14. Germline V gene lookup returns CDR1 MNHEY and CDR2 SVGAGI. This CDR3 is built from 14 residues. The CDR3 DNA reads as TGTGCCACCGCCCCCGGGACTACATTCCACGAGCAGTACTTC. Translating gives CATAPGTTFHEQYF.

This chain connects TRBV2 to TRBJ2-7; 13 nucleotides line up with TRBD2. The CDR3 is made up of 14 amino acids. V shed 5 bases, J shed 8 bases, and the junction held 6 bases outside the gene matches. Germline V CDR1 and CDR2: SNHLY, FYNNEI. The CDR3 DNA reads TGTGCCAGCAGTACTAGCGGGAGGGCTATAAAGCAGTACTTC. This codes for CASSTSGRAIKQYF.

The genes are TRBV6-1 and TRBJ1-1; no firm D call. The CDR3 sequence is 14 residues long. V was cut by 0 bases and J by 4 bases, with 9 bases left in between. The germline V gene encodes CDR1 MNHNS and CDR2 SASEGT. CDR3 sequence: CASSEALEVTEAFF. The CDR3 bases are TGTGCCAGCAGTGAAGCCCTGGAGGTCACTGAAGCTTTCTTT.

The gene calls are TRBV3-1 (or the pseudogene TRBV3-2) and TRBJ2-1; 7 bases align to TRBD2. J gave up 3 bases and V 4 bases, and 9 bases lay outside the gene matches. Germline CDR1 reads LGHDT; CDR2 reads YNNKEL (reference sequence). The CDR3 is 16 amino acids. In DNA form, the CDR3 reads TGTGCCAGCAGCCTCCTCCGAGCGGGGATCTACAATGAGCAGTTCTTC. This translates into CASSLLRAGIYNEQFF.

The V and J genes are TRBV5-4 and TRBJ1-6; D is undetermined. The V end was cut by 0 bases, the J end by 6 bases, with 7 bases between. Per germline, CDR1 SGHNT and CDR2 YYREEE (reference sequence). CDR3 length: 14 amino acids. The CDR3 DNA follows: TGTGCCAGCAGCTTGGTAGGAGTTAATTCACCCCTCCACTTT. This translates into CASSLVGVNSPLHF. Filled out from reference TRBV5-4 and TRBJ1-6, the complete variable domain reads ETGVTQSPTHLIKTRGQQVTLRCSSQSGHNTVSWYQQALGQGPQFIFQYYREEENGRGNFPPRFSGLQFPNYSSELNVNALELDDSALYLCASSLVGVNSPLHFGNGTRLTVT.

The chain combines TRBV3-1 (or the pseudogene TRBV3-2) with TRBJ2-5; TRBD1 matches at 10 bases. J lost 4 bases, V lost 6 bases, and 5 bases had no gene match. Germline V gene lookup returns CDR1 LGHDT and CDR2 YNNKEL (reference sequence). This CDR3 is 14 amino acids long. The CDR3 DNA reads TGTGCCAGCAGAAAGACAGGGGGCGGAGAGACCCAGTACTTC. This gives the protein CASRKTGGGETQYF.

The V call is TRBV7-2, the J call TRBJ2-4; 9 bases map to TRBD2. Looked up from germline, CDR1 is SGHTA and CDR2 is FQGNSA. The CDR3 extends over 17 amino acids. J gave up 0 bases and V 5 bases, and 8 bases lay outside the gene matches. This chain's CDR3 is CASSGSGRPLAKNIQYF. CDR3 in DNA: TGTGCCAGCAGCGGTAGCGGGAGACCCCTAGCCAAAAACATTCAGTACTTC.

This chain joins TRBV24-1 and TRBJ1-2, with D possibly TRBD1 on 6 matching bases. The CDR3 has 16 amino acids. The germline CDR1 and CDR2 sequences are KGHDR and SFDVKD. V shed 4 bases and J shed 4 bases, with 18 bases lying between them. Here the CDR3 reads CATSDPKQGVGYGYTF. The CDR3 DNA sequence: TGTGCCACCAGTGACCCAAAACAGGGAGTTGGCTATGGCTACACCTTC.

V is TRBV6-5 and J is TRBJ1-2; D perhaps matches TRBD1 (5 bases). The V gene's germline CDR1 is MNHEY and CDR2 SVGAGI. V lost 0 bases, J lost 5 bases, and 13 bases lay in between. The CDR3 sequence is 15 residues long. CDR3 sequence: CASSYSGQGRYGYTF. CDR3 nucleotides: TGTGCCAGCAGTTACTCGGGGCAGGGTCGGTATGGCTACACCTTC.

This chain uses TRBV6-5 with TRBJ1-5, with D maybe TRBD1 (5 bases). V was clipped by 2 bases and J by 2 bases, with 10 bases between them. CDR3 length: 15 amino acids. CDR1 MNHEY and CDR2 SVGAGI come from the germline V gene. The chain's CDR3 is CASSYTRDRNQPQHF. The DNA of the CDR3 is TGTGCCAGCAGTTACACCAGGGATCGCAATCAGCCCCAGCATTTT.

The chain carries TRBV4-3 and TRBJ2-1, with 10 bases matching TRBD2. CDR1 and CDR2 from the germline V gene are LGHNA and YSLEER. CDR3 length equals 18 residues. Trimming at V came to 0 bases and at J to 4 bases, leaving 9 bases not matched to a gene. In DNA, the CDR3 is TGCGCCAGCAGCCAAGAGCAAGCGGGAGGGCTGGATTACAATGAGCAGTTCTTC. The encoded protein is CASSQEQAGGLDYNEQFF.

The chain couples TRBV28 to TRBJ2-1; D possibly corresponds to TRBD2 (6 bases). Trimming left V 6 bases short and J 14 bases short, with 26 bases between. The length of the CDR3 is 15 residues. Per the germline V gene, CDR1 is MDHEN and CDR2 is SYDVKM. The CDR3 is CASSNHPPSVHGKFF. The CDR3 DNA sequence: TGTGCCAGCAGCAACCATCCCCCTAGCGTCCATGGGAAGTTCTTC.

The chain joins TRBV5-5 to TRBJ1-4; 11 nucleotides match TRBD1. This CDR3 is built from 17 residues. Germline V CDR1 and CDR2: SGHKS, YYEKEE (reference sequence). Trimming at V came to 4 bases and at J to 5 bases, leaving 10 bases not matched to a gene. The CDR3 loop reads CASSQDRGRSRNEKLFF. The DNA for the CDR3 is TGTGCCAGCAGCCAGGACAGGGGGCGATCTCGGAATGAAAAACTGTTTTTT.

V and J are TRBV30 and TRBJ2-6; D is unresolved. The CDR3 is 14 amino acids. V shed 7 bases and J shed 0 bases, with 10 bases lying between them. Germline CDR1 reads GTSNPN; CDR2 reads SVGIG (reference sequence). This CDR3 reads CASRSFSGANVLTF. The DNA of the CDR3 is TGTGCCTCCCGGTCTTTCTCTGGGGCCAACGTCCTGACTTTC. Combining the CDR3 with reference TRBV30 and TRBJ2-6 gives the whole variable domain SQTIHQWPATLVQPVGSPLSLECTVEGTSNPNLYWYRQAAGRGLQLLFYSVGIGQISSEVPQNLSASRPQDRQFILSSKKLLLSDSGFYLCASRSFSGANVLTFGAGSRLTVL.

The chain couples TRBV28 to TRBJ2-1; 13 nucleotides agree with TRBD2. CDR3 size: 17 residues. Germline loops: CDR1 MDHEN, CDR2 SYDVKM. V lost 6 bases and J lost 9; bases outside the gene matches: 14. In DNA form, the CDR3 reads TGTGCCAGCAGACGAGGGACTAGCGGGGCCCTCCGGACTGAGCAGTTCTTC. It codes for CASRRGTSGALRTEQFF.